This T cell receptor beta chain was profiled in a study of T cell changes during pregnancy in multiple sclerosis. Germline-derived CDR1 and CDR2 are SGHTA and FQGNSA. The CDR3 has 13 residues. The ends were cut back, 3 bases at V and 2 bases at J, with 7 bases in the middle. Produced via immunoSEQ multiplex PCR; TCRdb's table is partial and in-frame only. This table holds about 83,000 clones, about 95% found once. The gene calls are TRBV7-2 and TRBJ1-1; D unresolved. Sequenced here: peripheral blood, sampled in the second trimester of pregnancy. This TCR was recovered from a female donor with multiple sclerosis, enrolled in a pregnancy study. Here the CDR3 reads CASSFFPNTEAFF. CDR3 in DNA: TGTGCCAGCAGCTTTTTTCCTAACACTGAAGCTTTCTTT.